One T cell receptor beta chain is described in this entry. This entry is derived from a study of identical twins. Germline values: CDR1 KGHSH, CDR2 LQKENI. Between the trimmed V and J ends, which lost 0 bases and 10 bases, there was a span of 14 bases. CDR3 size: 14 residues. TCRdb analysed the 5' RACE reads with MiXCR anew, one entry per CDR3 protein. The table lists 500,000 to 550,000 distinct CDR3 sequences, about a fifth of them singletons. These data were also reused for a study on yellow fever vaccine responses in identical twins.

The sequence derives from a woman under 30 in good health. The chain uses TRBV18 and TRBJ2-3; D not certain. Sequencing used CD4+ T cells sorted from blood. CDR3: CASSPPSFPRAQYF. The CDR3 nucleotides are TGTGCCAGCTCACCACCCTCCTTCCCCCGGGCGCAGTATTTT.